This T cell receptor (beta chain) was recorded in a study of blood T cell repertoires in COVID-19. As for the study in general: The United States, Italy and Spain supplied acute and convalescent COVID-19 samples. T cells, B-cell-depleted T cells, or PBMCs provided the cDNA or gDNA that served as material.

The germline gives CDR1 SGHKS, CDR2 YYEKEE (reference sequence). The CDR3 is 12 amino acids. Trimming removed 4 bases at V and 4 bases at J, with 8 bases between. Using immunoSEQ multiplex PCR, the repertoire was profiled, and TCRdb retains in-frame clones only, with some absent. The top ten hold just under 20% of the sample, which has fewer than 250,000 clones, around four fifths seen once. The J gene is TRBJ2-5, the V gene TRBV5-5; no firm D call. Sequencing was performed on peripheral blood. This receptor was taken from a man aged 25 to 40 with active or convalescent COVID-19. CDR3 nucleotide sequence: TGTGCCAGCAGCACTCTAGTAGAGACCCAGTACTTC. Its protein is CASSTLVETQYF. Variable domain in full (rest from reference TRBV5-5 and TRBJ2-5): DAGVTQSPTHLIKTRGQQVTLRCSPISGHKSVSWYQQVLGQGPQFIFQYYEKEERGRGNFPDRFSARQFPNYSSELNVNALLLGDSALYLCASSTLVETQYFGPGTRLLVL.